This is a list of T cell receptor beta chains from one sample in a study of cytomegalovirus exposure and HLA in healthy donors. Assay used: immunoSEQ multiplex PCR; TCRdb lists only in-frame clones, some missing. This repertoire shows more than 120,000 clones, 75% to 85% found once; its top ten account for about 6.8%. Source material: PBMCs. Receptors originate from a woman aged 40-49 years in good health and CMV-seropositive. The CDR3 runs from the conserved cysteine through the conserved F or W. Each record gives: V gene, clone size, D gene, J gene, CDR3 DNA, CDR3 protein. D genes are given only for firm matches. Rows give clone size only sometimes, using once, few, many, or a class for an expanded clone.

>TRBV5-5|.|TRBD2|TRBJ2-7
TGTGCCAGCAGCAGTGGACTAGCGAACTACGAGCAGTACTTC
CASSSGLANYEQYF
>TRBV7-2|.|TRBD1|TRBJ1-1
TGTGCCAGCAGCTTTGGTACAGGGGCCGGGGGCCCTGAAGCTTTCTTT
CASSFGTGAGGPEAFF
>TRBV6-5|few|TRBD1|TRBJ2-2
TGTGCCAGCAGTTCGACAGGGTCGGGGGAGCTGTTTTTT
CASSSTGSGELFF
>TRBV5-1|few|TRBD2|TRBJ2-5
TGCGCCAGCAGCTTGGTAACTAGCGCGCAAGAGACCCAGTACTTC
CASSLVTSAQETQYF
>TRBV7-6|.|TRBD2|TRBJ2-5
TGTGCCAGCAGCCGACTAGCGGGACGTCAAGAGACCCAGTACTTC
CASSRLAGRQETQYF
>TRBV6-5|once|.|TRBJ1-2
TGTGCCAGCAGTTACTCGGAATGGGCCCAAGGCTACACCTTC
CASSYSEWAQGYTF
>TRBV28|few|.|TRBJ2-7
TGTGCCAGCAGTCCACTCCCGACAGGTTCCTACGAGCAGTACTTC
CASSPLPTGSYEQYF
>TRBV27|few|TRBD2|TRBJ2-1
TGTGCCAGCCGATGGACTAGCGGCAACAATGAGCAGTTCTTC
CASRWTSGNNEQFF
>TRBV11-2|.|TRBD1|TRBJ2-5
TGTGCCAGCAGCGGTACAGGGGGGTGGGGGACCCAGTACTTC
CASSGTGGWGTQYF
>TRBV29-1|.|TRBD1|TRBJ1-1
TGCAGCGTTCCGGGACAGGGGTTAGGGGCCGCTTTCTTT
CSVPGQGLGAAFF
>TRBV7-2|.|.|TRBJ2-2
TGTGCCAGCAGCACGACACAGGGCGCCGGGGAGCTGTTTTTT
CASSTTQGAGELFF
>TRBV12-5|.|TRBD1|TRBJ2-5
TGTGCTAGTGGACGAAACACCGACAGGGTAGTAGAGACCCAGTACTTC
CASGRNTDRVVETQYF
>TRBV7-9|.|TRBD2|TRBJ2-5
TGTGCCAGCAGCCATACTAGCGTCGGAGAGACCCAGTACTTC
CASSHTSVGETQYF
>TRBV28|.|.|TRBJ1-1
TGTGCCAGCAGTCTCTACACTGAAGCTTTCTTT
CASSLYTEAFF
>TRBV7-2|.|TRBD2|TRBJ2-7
TGTGCCAGCAGCAAAAGGACTAGCGTTGCCTACGAGCAGTACTTC
CASSKRTSVAYEQYF
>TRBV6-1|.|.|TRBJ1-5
TGTGCCAGCAGCCCCCTAGGGGTCGGGCAGCCCCAGCATTTT
CASSPLGVGQPQHF
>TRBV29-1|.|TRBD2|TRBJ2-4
TGCAGCGTTACACGGCCGGGGGAGGGCAAAAACATTCAGTACTTC
CSVTRPGEGKNIQYF
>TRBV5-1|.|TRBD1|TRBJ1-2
TGCGCCAGCAGCTTGGGGACCCGGACAGGGAGAGGCTACACCTTC
CASSLGTRTGRGYTF
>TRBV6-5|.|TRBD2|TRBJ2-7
TGTGCCAGCAGTTACTCGCGACTAGCAAATTACGAGCAGTACTTC
CASSYSRLANYEQYF
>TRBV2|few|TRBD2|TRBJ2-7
TGTGCCAGTGCTGGGACTAGCGAAAACTACGAGCAGTACTTC
CASAGTSENYEQYF
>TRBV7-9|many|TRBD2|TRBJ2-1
TGTGCCAGCAGCTCACCTTCTAGCGGCAATGAGCAGTTCTTC
CASSSPSSGNEQFF
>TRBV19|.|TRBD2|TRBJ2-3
TGTGCCAGTAGTACGACTAGCGGGAGATTAGATACGCAGTATTTT
CASSTTSGRLDTQYF
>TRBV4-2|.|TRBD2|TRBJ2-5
TGTGCCAGCAGCCAAGAAGGGACTAGCGGACAAGAGACCCAGTACTTC
CASSQEGTSGQETQYF
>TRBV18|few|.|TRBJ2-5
TGTGCCAGCTCACCACGGAACAGGGGGGGAGAGACCCAGTACTTC
CASSPRNRGGETQYF
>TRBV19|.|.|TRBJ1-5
TGTGCCAGTAGCTCAAGAGGAGGCAATCAGCCCCAGCATTTT
CASSSRGGNQPQHF
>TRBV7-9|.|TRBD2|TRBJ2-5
TGTGCCAGCAGCTTAGGGGCTAGCGGGAGTTTCAAGACCCAGTACTTC
CASSLGASGSFKTQYF
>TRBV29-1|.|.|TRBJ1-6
TGCAGCGTGACAGTCTCCTATAATTCACCCCTCCACTTT
CSVTVSYNSPLHF
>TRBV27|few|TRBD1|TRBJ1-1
TGTGCCAGCAGTCCCCTGACAGGGTTGAACACTGAAGCTTTCTTT
CASSPLTGLNTEAFF
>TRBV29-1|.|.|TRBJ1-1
TGCAGCGCTGCCACAGGGAACACTGAAGCTTTCTTT
CSAATGNTEAFF
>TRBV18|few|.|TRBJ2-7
TGTGCCAGCTCACCACCTTTTGCGGACGAGCAGTACTTC
CASSPPFADEQYF
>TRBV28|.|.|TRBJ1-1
TGTGCCAGCAGTTCGGGTCTCCGCGAAGCTTTCTTT
CASSSGLREAFF
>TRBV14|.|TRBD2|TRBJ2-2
TGTGCCAGCAGCCAGGGGACTACCAACACCGGGGAGCTGTTTTTT
CASSQGTTNTGELFF
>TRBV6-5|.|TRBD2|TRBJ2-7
TGTGCCAGCAGGCCCGGGACTAGCGCCTACGAGCAGTACTTC
CASRPGTSAYEQYF
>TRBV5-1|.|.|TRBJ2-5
TGCGCCAGCAGCTCTGGTACGGGCGGGGCCCAAGAGACCCAGTACTTC
CASSSGTGGAQETQYF
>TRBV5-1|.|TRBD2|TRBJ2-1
TGCGCCAGCACAGGACTAAAAGCGGGAGCAGCGGGAAACAATGAGCAGTTCTTC
CASTGLKAGAAGNNEQFF
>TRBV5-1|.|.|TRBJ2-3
TGCGCCAGCAGCCCCGGACAGAGCACAGATACGCAGTATTTT
CASSPGQSTDTQYF
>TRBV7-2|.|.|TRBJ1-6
TGTGCCAGCAGCTTACTATCTTCACCCCTCCACTTT
CASSLLSSPLHF
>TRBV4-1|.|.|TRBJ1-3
TGCGCCAGCAGCCGGGGAGGGACGTCCCTCAGCTCTGGAAACACCATATATTTT
CASSRGGTSLSSGNTIYF
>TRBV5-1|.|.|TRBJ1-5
TGCGCCAGCAGCAACGGGGGGGTTGATCAGCCCCAGCATTTT
CASSNGGVDQPQHF